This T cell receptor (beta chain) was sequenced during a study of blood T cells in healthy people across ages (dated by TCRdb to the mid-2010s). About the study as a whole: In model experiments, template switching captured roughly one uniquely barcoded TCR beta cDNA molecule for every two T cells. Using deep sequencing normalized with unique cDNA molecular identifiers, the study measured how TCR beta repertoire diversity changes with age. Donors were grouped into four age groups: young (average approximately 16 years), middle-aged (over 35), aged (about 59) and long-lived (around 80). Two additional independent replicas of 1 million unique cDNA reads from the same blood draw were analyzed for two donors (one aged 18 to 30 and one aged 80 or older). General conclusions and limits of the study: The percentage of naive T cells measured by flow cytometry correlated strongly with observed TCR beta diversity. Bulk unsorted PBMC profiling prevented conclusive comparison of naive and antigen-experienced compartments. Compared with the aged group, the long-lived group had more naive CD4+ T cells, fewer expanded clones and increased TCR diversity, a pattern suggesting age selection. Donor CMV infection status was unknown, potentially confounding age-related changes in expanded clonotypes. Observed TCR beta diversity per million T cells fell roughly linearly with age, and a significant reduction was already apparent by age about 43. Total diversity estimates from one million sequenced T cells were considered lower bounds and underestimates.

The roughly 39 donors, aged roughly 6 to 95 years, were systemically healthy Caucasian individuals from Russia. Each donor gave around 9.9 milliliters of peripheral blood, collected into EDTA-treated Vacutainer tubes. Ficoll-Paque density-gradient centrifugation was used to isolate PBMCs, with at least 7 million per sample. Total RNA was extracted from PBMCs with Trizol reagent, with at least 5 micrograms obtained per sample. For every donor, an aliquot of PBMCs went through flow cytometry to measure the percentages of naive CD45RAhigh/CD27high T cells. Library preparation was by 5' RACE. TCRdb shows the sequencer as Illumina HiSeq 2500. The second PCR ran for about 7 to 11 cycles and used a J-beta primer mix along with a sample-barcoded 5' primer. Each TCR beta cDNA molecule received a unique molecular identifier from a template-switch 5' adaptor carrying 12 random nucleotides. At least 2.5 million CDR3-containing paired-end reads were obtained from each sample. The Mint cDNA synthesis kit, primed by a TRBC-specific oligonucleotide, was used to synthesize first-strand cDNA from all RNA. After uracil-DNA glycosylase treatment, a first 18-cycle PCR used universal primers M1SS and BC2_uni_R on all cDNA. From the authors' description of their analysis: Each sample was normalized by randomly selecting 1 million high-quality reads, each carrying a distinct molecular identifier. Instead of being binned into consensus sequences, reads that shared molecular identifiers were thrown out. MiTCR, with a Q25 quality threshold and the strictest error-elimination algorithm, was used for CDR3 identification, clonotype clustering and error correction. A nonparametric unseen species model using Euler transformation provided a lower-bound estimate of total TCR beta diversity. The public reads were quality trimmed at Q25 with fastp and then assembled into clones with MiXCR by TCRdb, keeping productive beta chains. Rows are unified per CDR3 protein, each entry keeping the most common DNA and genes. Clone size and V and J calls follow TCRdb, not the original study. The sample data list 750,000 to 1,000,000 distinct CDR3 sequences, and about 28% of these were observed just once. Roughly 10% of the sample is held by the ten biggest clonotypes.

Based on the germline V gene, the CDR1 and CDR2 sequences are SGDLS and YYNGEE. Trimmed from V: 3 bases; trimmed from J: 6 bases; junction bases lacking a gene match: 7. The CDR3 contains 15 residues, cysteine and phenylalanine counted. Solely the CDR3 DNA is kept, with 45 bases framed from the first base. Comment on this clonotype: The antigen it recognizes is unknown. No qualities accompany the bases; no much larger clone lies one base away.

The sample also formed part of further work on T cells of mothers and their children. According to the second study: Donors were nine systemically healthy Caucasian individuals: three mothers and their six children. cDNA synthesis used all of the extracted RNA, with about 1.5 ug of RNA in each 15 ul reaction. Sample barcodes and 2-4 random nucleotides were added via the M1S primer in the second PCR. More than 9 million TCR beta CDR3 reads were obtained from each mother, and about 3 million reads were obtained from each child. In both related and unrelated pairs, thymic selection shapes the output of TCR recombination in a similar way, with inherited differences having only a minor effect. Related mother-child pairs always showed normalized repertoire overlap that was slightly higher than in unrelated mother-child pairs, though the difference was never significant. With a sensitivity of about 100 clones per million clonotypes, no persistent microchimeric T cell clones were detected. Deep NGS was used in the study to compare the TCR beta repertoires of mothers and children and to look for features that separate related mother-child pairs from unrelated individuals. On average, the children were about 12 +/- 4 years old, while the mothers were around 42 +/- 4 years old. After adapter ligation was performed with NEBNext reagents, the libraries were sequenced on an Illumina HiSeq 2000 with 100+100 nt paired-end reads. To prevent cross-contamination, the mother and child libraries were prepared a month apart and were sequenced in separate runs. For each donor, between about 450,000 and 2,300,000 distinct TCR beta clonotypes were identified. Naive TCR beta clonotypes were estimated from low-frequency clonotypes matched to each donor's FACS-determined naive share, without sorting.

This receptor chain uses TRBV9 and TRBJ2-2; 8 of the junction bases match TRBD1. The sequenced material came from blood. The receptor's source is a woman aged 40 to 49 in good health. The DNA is TGTGCCAGCAGCGCGGGACAGGTCTACTCCGGGGAGCTGTTTTTT. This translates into CASSAGQVYSGELFF.